The sequence of this T cell receptor beta chain was determined in a study of blood T cell repertoires in COVID-19. Clones were sequenced by immunoSEQ multiplex PCR, and TCRdb holds only the in-frame ones, with some missing. The data contain fewer than 300,000 clones, roughly 80% of them singletons. Those designated as exposed participants met a COVID-19 case within 2 weeks before study entry. The receptor's source is a man aged 35 to 55 who had been exposed to COVID-19. Sequencing was done on a sample of PBMCs or T cells enriched from blood (not recorded which).

The CDR3, as DNA: TGTGCCACCAGTGCTGCGTACAATGAGCAGTTCTTC. It translates to CATSAAYNEQFF. J is TRBJ2-1 and V is TRBV24-1; D remains ambiguous. V lost 5 bases to trimming and J lost 4 bases, with 5 bases between them. This CDR3 is built from 12 residues. Germline values: CDR1 KGHDR, CDR2 SFDVKD.